The entry that follows covers one T cell receptor beta chain sequence. Sequencing used immunoSEQ multiplex PCR; TCRdb keeps in-frame clones, though not all of them. The sample includes about 2 million clones, 85% to 95% of them seen just once. This CDR3 contains 15 residues. Trimming shortened V by 1 base and J by 1 base, and 12 bases separated the two germline ends. Germline assignment: CDR1 SGHRS and CDR2 YFSETQ. This sample was included in a study of shared clonotypes between healthy human individuals. This TCR came from a young man in good health. V and J are TRBV5-1 and TRBJ2-7; D may correspond to TRBD1 or TRBD2 (5 bases each). The sequenced sample was naive CD4+ T cells sorted from blood. Indicated subset: CD45RA+ positively selected. The DNA for the CDR3 is TGCGCCAGCAGCTTGTTGGGGGATCGTTCCTACGAGCAGTACTTC. Protein: CASSLLGDRSYEQYF.